This TCR beta chain emerged from a study of neoadjuvant nivolumab and ipilimumab in lung cancer. Study-level background: The combination arm added day-1 ipilimumab 1 mg/kg to nivolumab 3 mg/kg on days 1, 15, 29. Points from the study as a whole: Higher pretherapy blood TCR richness went with higher resected-tumor richness. TCR clonality did not significantly correlate with pathologic tumor regression. A small number of samples were TCR sequenced.

Remarks on this clone: The antigen remains undetermined.

Sequencing was performed with immunoSEQ multiplex PCR; in TCRdb, only in-frame clones are kept and a portion is missing. The table has 18,000 or so clones, approximately 79% seen once; the top ten hold roughly 9.1%. V was pared by 1 base and J by 7 bases, with 14 bases of the junction left unmatched. The germline gives CDR1 LGHNA, CDR2 YSLEER. This CDR3 has 17 residues. This sequence was found in an adult with non-small cell lung cancer. V and J are TRBV4-3 and TRBJ1-2; 8 bases fit TRBD1. The sample here was tumor tissue, taken after neoadjuvant nivolumab, alone or with ipilimumab, at or shortly before surgery. The CDR3 region is CASSQVGTGGFYGGYTF. In DNA, the CDR3 is TGCGCCAGCAGCCAAGTCGGCACAGGGGGATTTTACGGTGGCTACACCTTC.